The 6 T cell receptor beta chains below all came from one sample that was sequenced in a study of blood T cell repertoires in COVID-19. This table comes from immunoSEQ multiplex PCR, and its TCRdb copy is limited to in-frame clones, with some not included. This sample has around 200,000 clones, with 80% to 90% found just once. The sequenced material came from peripheral blood. The receptors come from a human donor with active or convalescent COVID-19. The donor label of this sample is uncertain.

With respect to this clone: The junction departs from germline at one end; a sequencing error may be responsible. This chain joins TRBV7-2 and TRBJ2-7; TRBD2 matches 9 bases. The CDR3 is 14 residues long. CDR1 SGHTA and CDR2 FQGNSA come from the germline V gene. The CDR3 DNA sequence: TGTGCCAGCAGTTTAGCGGGAGTAGCCTACGAGCAGTACTTC. Translating it yields CASSLAGVAYEQYF. Full variable domain (missing parts from reference TRBV7-2 and TRBJ2-7): GAGVSQSPSNKVTEKGKDVELRCDPISGHTALYWYRQSLGQGLEFLIYFQGNSAPDKSGLPSDRFSAERTGGSVSTLTIQRTQQEDSAVYLCASSLAGVAYEQYFGPGTRLTVT.

The J gene is TRBJ2-1, the V gene TRBV11-2, with D unclear. CDR3 length: 14 residues. The V gene lost 1 base and the J gene lost 4 bases, with 8 bases spanning the gap. Germline loops: CDR1 SGHAT, CDR2 FQNNGV. DNA of the CDR3: TGTGCCAGCAGCTTAGTTCAGACATACAATGAGCAGTTCTTC. Amino acids: CASSLVQTYNEQFF.

Only a few counts were recorded for this clone. V is TRBV12-3 or TRBV12-4 and J is TRBJ2-7; maybe TRBD2 (5 bases). V dropped 6 bases and J dropped 4 bases, with 13 bases sitting between them. There are 13 residues in the CDR3. The CDR3 is CASSILVTYEQYF. CDR3 coding DNA: TGTGCCAGCAGCATACTAGTGACATACGAGCAGTACTTC.

The rearrangement joins TRBV4-2 to TRBJ2-3; 7 bases align to TRBD1. CDR1 is LGHNA and CDR2 is YNFKEQ in the germline V gene. The junction had 9 bases not matched to a gene; V was cut back by 1 base and J by 5 bases. The length of the CDR3 is 16 residues. This CDR3 reads CASSQVLPGGQDTQYF. Written as DNA, the CDR3 is TGTGCCAGCAGCCAAGTCCTCCCAGGGGGTCAAGATACGCAGTATTTT.

The V and J genes are TRBV11-2 and TRBJ2-7; no clear D gene. Between the trimmed V and J ends, which lost 0 bases and 3 bases, there was a span of 12 bases. The CDR3 is made up of 15 amino acids. Per the germline V gene, CDR1 is SGHAT and CDR2 is FQNNGV. The CDR3 bases are TGTGCCAGCAGCTTAGAAGGTGGAGCCCGCTACGAGCAGTACTTC. Amino acid sequence: CASSLEGGARYEQYF.

On this clone: One end of the junction is discordant with germline, which a read error may explain. The CDR3 nucleotides are TGTGCCTGGGCACGGGACACTTACGGGCAGTACTTC. It yields the protein CAWARDTYGQYF. The chain employs TRBV30 and TRBJ2-7, with D tentatively TRBD1 (6 bases). Germline CDR1 GTSNPN, CDR2 SVGIG (reference sequence). CDR3 length: 12 residues.